This TCR beta chain was sequenced for a study of blood T cell repertoires in COVID-19. The length of the CDR3 is 14 residues. Trimming removed 6 bases from V and 11 bases from J; junction bases left unmatched: 11. Looked up from germline, CDR1 is KGHSH and CDR2 is LQKENI. This table comes from immunoSEQ multiplex PCR, and its TCRdb copy is limited to in-frame clones, with some not included. The table shows 270,000 or so clones, with approximately 90% occurring only once. This TCR was sampled from a woman aged 40-49 years with acute COVID-19. The source material was PBMCs or T cells enriched from blood (not recorded which). The genes are TRBV18 and TRBJ1-5; 9 bases are shared with TRBD1. DNA of the CDR3: TGTGCCAGCTCTCCCGACAGGGGGGGATCGGCCCAGCATTTT. It yields the protein CASSPDRGGSAQHF.